A selection of T cell receptor beta chains follows, all from one sample in a study of CD8+CD57+ T cells in acquired aplastic anemia. TCRdb used MiXCR to reprocess the reads, holding one entry per CDR3 protein. The sample has some 170,000 distinct CDR3 sequences, roughly 43% seen once. The sequencing input was sorted CD4+, CD8+, or CD8+CD57+ T cells (not recorded which) from PBMCs. These receptors all come from a human donor with aplastic anemia. CDR3s include the opening cysteine and the closing phenylalanine or tryptophan. D genes are given only for firm matches. The size of a clone is reported for some rows only, either as once, few or many, or as a class for expanded clones.

NA	NA	TRBV12-5	13	TRBJ2-7	TGTGCTAGTGGTTGGGGGACGGGTTACGAGCAGTACTTC	CASGWGTGYEQYF
NA	NA	TRBV15	15	TRBJ2-1	TGTGCCACCAGCAGAGGGTCCGGTTGGGGGGATGAGCAGTTCTTC	CATSRGSGWGDEQFF
NA	NA	TRBV7-9	16	TRBJ2-5	TGTGCCAGCAGCTTAGCTGGGGGGCAGGGCGGCGAGACCCAGTACTTC	CASSLAGGQGGETQYF
NA	many	TRBV5-4	14	TRBJ1-2	TGTGCCAGCAGCTCCCAGGGGATAAACTATGGCTACACCTTC	CASSSQGINYGYTF
NA	medium-sized	TRBV10-3	13	TRBJ1-6	TGTGCCATCAGTGACGCGCGGAGTTCACCCCTCCACTTT	CAISDARSSPLHF
TRBD2	NA	TRBV20-1	14	TRBJ2-3	TGCAGTGCTATCGCGGGAGTCGGGCCAGATACGCAGTATTTT	CSAIAGVGPDTQYF
NA	NA	TRBV5-8	15	TRBJ2-2	TGTGCCAGCAGCACCCTAGCAGGGAACACCGGGGAGCTGTTTTTT	CASSTLAGNTGELFF
NA	NA	TRBV20-1	12	TRBJ1-3	TGCAGTGCCCCGACAGTTGGAAACACCATATATTTT	CSAPTVGNTIYF
TRBD2	NA	TRBV6-1	16	TRBJ2-7	TGTGCCAGCAGATTGACCGGGACTAGCGTAGCGGGAGAGCAGTACTTC	CASRLTGTSVAGEQYF
NA	NA	TRBV25-1	11	TRBJ2-1	TGTGCCAGCAGCGACGTCCCAGGGCAGTTCTTC	CASSDVPGQFF
NA	NA	TRBV5-1	14	TRBJ2-1	TGCGCCAGCAGTAATGAAGAGGGCGTTGGTGAGCAGTTCTTC	CASSNEEGVGEQFF
TRBD2	many	TRBV5-1	14	TRBJ2-3	TGCGCCACCGCCCTCGAGCGGGGGACAGATACGCAGTATTTT	CATALERGTDTQYF
NA	NA	TRBV14	16	TRBJ2-7	TGTGCCAGCAGCCAAGGTGGAAGAGGACGTTATAGCGAGCAGTACTTC	CASSQGGRGRYSEQYF
TRBD1	many	TRBV6-2/TRBV6-3	13	TRBJ1-5	TGTGCCAGCAGTTACCGCCGACAGGGGACCCAGCATTTT	CASSYRRQGTQHF
NA	NA	TRBV6-1	15	TRBJ1-1	TGTGCCAGCAGTCCCCGGGGCCAGGCGAACACTGAAGCTTTCTTT	CASSPRGQANTEAFF
NA	many	TRBV7-2	14	TRBJ1-5	TGTGCCAGCAGCAATCAGGGCACCAATCAGCCCCAGCATTTT	CASSNQGTNQPQHF
NA	NA	TRBV15	18	TRBJ1-3	TGTGCCACCAGCAGAGCCACTCCCAGGGACGGGGCAGGAAACACCATATATTTT	CATSRATPRDGAGNTIYF
NA	many	TRBV7-2	13	TRBJ2-7	TGTGCCAGCAGCTTAAGGGAGCATTACGAGCAGTACTTC	CASSLREHYEQYF
NA	many	TRBV7-8	13	TRBJ1-2	TGTGCCAGCAGCTTAGGTAGACAGCTTGGCTACACCTTC	CASSLGRQLGYTF
NA	NA	TRBV25-1	13	TRBJ2-2	TGTGCCAGCAGGACAGGCTACACCGGGGAGCTGTTTTTT	CASRTGYTGELFF
TRBD1	many	TRBV12-3/TRBV12-4	14	TRBJ1-2	TGTGCCAGCTCAACATACAGGGGGCTCTATGGCTACACCTTC	CASSTYRGLYGYTF
NA	once	TRBV7-3	15	TRBJ1-5	TGTGCCAGCAGCTTAAATGGGTGGGGCAATCAGCCCCAGCATTTT	CASSLNGWGNQPQHF
NA	many	TRBV20-1	15	TRBJ1-4	TGCAGTGCTAGAGGGCAACCTTCAACTAATGAAAAACTGTTTTTT	CSARGQPSTNEKLFF
TRBD1	NA	TRBV9	12	TRBJ2-7	TGTGCCAGCAGCGTGACAGGGTACGAGCAGTACTTC	CASSVTGYEQYF
TRBD2	NA	TRBV2	14	TRBJ2-3	TGTGCCAGCAGTGGGGAGGGAAGGGGTGATACGCAGTATTTT	CASSGEGRGDTQYF
NA	many	TRBV20-1	14	TRBJ2-3	TGCAGTGCTAGTCACGGGGCTAGCGCAGATACGCAGTATTTT	CSASHGASADTQYF
NA	many	TRBV7-6	18	TRBJ2-1	TGTGCCAGCAGTTTATTACGGTATCCGGGGAGCTCCTACAATGAGCAGTTCTTC	CASSLLRYPGSSYNEQFF
NA	NA	TRBV7-2	14	TRBJ2-7	TGTGCCAGCAGCTTAGCGTTCGGGGACTACGAGCAGTACTTC	CASSLAFGDYEQYF
NA	many	TRBV20-1	11	TRBJ2-3	TGCAGTGCTAGAGATGGAGATACGCAGTATTTT	CSARDGDTQYF
TRBD1	many	TRBV14	15	TRBJ1-6	TGTGCCAGCAGCCCTAGGACAGGGCTTAATTCACCCCTCCACTTT	CASSPRTGLNSPLHF
NA	many	TRBV9	14	TRBJ2-2	TGTGCCAGCAGGGGCGGGAAAGGCACCGGGGAGCTGTTTTTT	CASRGGKGTGELFF
NA	many	TRBV19	14	TRBJ1-2	TGTGCCAGTAGTAAAATGAGGGGTAACTATGGCTACACCTTC	CASSKMRGNYGYTF
TRBD1	many	TRBV5-6	12	TRBJ1-2	TGTGCCAGCAGCTTCGGGACAGGCGGCTACACCTTC	CASSFGTGGYTF
NA	NA	TRBV2	17	TRBJ2-7	TGTGCCAGCAGTGGAGCGAGGGTCTTGGCGGCCTCCTACGAGCAGTACTTC	CASSGARVLAASYEQYF
NA	medium-sized	TRBV7-8	13	TRBJ2-5	TGTGCCAGCAGCTTATTAGAGGGTGGGACCCAGTACTTC	CASSLLEGGTQYF
TRBD2	few	TRBV24-1	15	TRBJ2-1	TGTGCCACCAGTCCGTCCGGGGGGGTCGACAATGAGCAGTTCTTC	CATSPSGGVDNEQFF
TRBD1	many	TRBV5-5	17	TRBJ2-7	TGTGCCAGCAGCTTCAGGACCCTCCGGGACAGGGCCTACGAGCAGTACTTC	CASSFRTLRDRAYEQYF
NA	NA	TRBV7-8	15	TRBJ2-2	TGTGCCAGCAGCTTATCGGCGGGGCGGACCGGGGAGCTGTTTTTT	CASSLSAGRTGELFF
TRBD1	once	TRBV10-2	15	TRBJ2-7	TGCGCCAGCAGTGAGCCGACCGGGACAGCCAGCGCGCAGTACTTC	CASSEPTGTASAQYF
TRBD1	many	TRBV5-4	16	TRBJ2-3	TGTGCCAGCAGCTTGGAGGGGGCGCAAAGCACAGATACGCAGTATTTT	CASSLEGAQSTDTQYF
NA	NA	TRBV29-1	12	TRBJ1-2	TGCAGCGTTTCATCTGGGACCTATGGCTACACCTTC	CSVSSGTYGYTF
TRBD2	NA	TRBV10-3	16	TRBJ2-1	TGTGCCACCAGTGCGCGATCGGGTAGCGGGAGTAATGAGCAGTTCTTC	CATSARSGSGSNEQFF
NA	NA	TRBV10-3	14	TRBJ1-1	TGTGCCACCGTCGGAAGCAGTATACCTATTGAAGCTTTCTTT	CATVGSSIPIEAFF
NA	many	TRBV27	15	TRBJ2-5	TGTGCCAGCAGTACATTCCCCGGGACAAGGGAGACCCAGTACTTC	CASSTFPGTRETQYF
NA	many	TRBV6-5	15	TRBJ1-3	TGTGCCAGCAGTTCTACATCACAGAGCGGAAACACCATATATTTT	CASSSTSQSGNTIYF
NA	medium-sized	TRBV7-9	12	TRBJ1-2	TGTGCCAGCAGCTTCAACAGGGAGGGCTACACCTTC	CASSFNREGYTF
NA	NA	TRBV20-1	14	TRBJ1-2	TGCAGTGCTAGAGAAAGGTCTCCAAACTATGGCTACACCTTC	CSARERSPNYGYTF
TRBD2	many	TRBV15	17	TRBJ2-1	TGTGCCACCAGCAGAGATTATCCTAGCGGGGGGGCAAATGAGCAGTTCTTC	CATSRDYPSGGANEQFF
TRBD1	NA	TRBV4-1	16	TRBJ2-7	TGCGCCAGCAGCCAAGATAGGGGACAGGGGGCGTATGAGCAGTACTTC	CASSQDRGQGAYEQYF
TRBD1	few	TRBV7-9	15	TRBJ2-5	TGTGCCAGCAGCTTGACAGGGGGCTTCCAAGAGACCCAGTACTTC	CASSLTGGFQETQYF
NA	many	TRBV2	12	TRBJ1-2	TGTGCCAGCAGTGAAGTTGACTATGGCTACACCTTC	CASSEVDYGYTF
TRBD1	many	TRBV5-4	14	TRBJ1-6	TGTGCCAGCAGCAACGGACAGGGTGGATCACCCCTCCACTTT	CASSNGQGGSPLHF
NA	few	TRBV19	14	TRBJ2-7	TGTGCCAGTAGTATGGACTCGTTCAGGGGCGAGCAGTACTTC	CASSMDSFRGEQYF
TRBD1	NA	TRBV19	13	TRBJ2-7	TGTGCCAGTAGTATGGGACAGGGGAGCGAGCAGTACTTC	CASSMGQGSEQYF
NA	many	TRBV7-2	14	TRBJ1-2	TGTGCCAGCAGCTTAGCGGACAACGCGGGAGGCTACACCTTC	CASSLADNAGGYTF